The 2 T cell receptor beta chains below were found in one sample sequenced in a study of T-cell reconstitution after alpha-beta-depleted transplantation in children. TCRbeta library preparation incorporated unique molecular identifiers. TCRdb redid the calling of the PCR reads with MiXCR, one entry per CDR3 protein. Of roughly 300,000 distinct CDR3 sequences detected, about 9.9% appear once; the ten largest clones hold around 20%. The specimen comprised peripheral blood, sampled 180 days after TCRalphabeta/CD19-depleted stem cell transplant. These receptors all stem from a male patient aged 2-15 years who had a stem cell transplant for chronic granulomatous disease, so the T cells may come from the graft donor.

The table lists this clonotype with a few counts. V is TRBV6-6 and J is TRBJ1-4, with unresolved D. From germline, CDR1 is MNHNY and CDR2 SVGAGI (reference sequence). Trimming took off 7 bases at V and 11 bases at J, with 14 bases between the two ends. CDR3 size: 12 residues. CDR3 residues: CASTSIRDKLFF. For the CDR3, the DNA is TGTGCCAGCACCTCTATCCGGGATAAACTGTTTTTT.

Comment on this clonotype: With a much larger clone just one base away, this may be a read error. The V gene is TRBV20-1, the J gene TRBJ2-1; 9 nucleotides match TRBD2. The ends lost 7 bases at V and 8 bases at J; junction bases unmatched: 15. CDR1 DFQATT and CDR2 SNEGSKA come from the germline V gene (reference sequence). This CDR3 has 15 amino acids. The DNA for the CDR3 is TGCAGTGTTAGGTCCATGGGCGGGAGGGCCTATGAGCAGTTCTTC. This translates into CSVRSMGGRAYEQFF.